A single sample gave rise to the 8 T cell receptor beta chains below, sequenced in a study of blood T cell repertoires in COVID-19. Some clones are missing from TCRdb's copy, which holds only in-frame ones; the method was immunoSEQ multiplex PCR. The repertoire has 300,000 to 400,000 clones, 90% of them found once; the top ten carry less than 4%. Input material: PBMCs or T cells enriched from blood (not recorded which). These receptors originate from a woman aged 25-40 years who had been exposed to COVID-19.

This chain uses TRBV10-3 with TRBJ1-5; TRBD1 might be the D (5 bases). Germline CDR1 is ENHRY and CDR2 is SYGVKD. Deletions cut 1 base from V and 0 bases from J, with 10 bases between. The CDR3 spans 16 residues. The CDR3 DNA reads TGTGCCATCAGTGAGTACGGGACTCTTAGCAATCAGCCCCAGCATTTT. This sequence encodes CAISEYGTLSNQPQHF.

The rearrangement uses TRBV20-1 and TRBJ2-1; 7 bases fit TRBD1. V lost 3 bases, J lost 3 bases, and 5 bases stayed unmatched. Germline V gene sequence: CDR1 DFQATT, CDR2 SNEGSKA (reference sequence). The CDR3 extends over 14 amino acids. CDR3: CSASGQDLYNEQFF. In nucleotides, the CDR3 is TGCAGTGCTAGTGGACAGGACCTCTACAATGAGCAGTTCTTC.

The chain combines TRBV4-1 with TRBJ2-7; D ambiguous. Trimming cost V 0 bases and J 4 bases, with 7 bases left between them. CDR3 length: 13 residues. Germline V lookup: CDR1 MGHRA, CDR2 YSYEKL. The CDR3, as DNA: TGCGCCAGCAGCCAAGAATCTGCGTACGAGCAGTACTTC. Protein sequence: CASSQESAYEQYF.

CDR3 nucleotides: TGTGCCAGCAGATCGGACAGGAGAGCTAACTATGGCTACACCTTC. Translating it yields CASRSDRRANYGYTF. This chain links TRBV6-5 with TRBJ1-2; TRBD1 aligns across 7 bases. The V gene end was trimmed by 6 bases and the J gene end by 0 bases; junction bases not matched to a gene: 7. Germline-derived CDR1 and CDR2 are MNHEY and SVGAGI. CDR3 length equals 15 residues.

The chain couples TRBV7-9 to TRBJ1-1, with D perhaps TRBD1 (5 bases). Trimming pared 7 bases from V and 0 bases from J, leaving 9 bases between. CDR1 and CDR2 from the germline V gene are SEHNR and FQNEAQ (reference sequence). The CDR3 runs to 13 residues. The CDR3 reads CASKRQMNTEAFF. CDR3 in DNA: TGTGCCAGCAAAAGACAGATGAACACTGAAGCTTTCTTT.

The chain couples TRBV2 to TRBJ1-5; D gene uncertain. V dropped 10 bases and J dropped 2 bases, with 15 bases sitting between them. This CDR3 contains 14 residues. Germline loops: CDR1 SNHLY, CDR2 FYNNEI. The CDR3 sequence is CATSLQSRNQPQHF. The CDR3 coding sequence is TGTGCCACGAGCTTACAGAGCCGCAATCAGCCCCAGCATTTT.

The chain combines TRBV11-2 with TRBJ2-7; tentatively, D is TRBD2 (6 bases). CDR3 length: 15 residues. Germline V gene sequence: CDR1 SGHAT, CDR2 FQNNGV. The V end lost 5 bases, the J end lost 4 bases, and 18 bases lay between the germline ends. The CDR3 here is CASSQAGESGYEQYF. DNA for the CDR3: TGTGCCAGCAGCCAAGCGGGTGAAAGTGGTTACGAGCAGTACTTC.

The V call is TRBV6-5, the J call TRBJ1-6; TRBD1 matches at 7 bases. Germline V gene lookup returns CDR1 MNHEY and CDR2 SVGAGI. The CDR3 totals 15 residues. V was clipped by 0 bases and J by 11 bases; unmatched bases: 7. As DNA, the CDR3 is TGTGCCAGCAGTTACTCCACCGGGACAGTGGCACCCCTCCACTTT. Amino acids: CASSYSTGTVAPLHF.